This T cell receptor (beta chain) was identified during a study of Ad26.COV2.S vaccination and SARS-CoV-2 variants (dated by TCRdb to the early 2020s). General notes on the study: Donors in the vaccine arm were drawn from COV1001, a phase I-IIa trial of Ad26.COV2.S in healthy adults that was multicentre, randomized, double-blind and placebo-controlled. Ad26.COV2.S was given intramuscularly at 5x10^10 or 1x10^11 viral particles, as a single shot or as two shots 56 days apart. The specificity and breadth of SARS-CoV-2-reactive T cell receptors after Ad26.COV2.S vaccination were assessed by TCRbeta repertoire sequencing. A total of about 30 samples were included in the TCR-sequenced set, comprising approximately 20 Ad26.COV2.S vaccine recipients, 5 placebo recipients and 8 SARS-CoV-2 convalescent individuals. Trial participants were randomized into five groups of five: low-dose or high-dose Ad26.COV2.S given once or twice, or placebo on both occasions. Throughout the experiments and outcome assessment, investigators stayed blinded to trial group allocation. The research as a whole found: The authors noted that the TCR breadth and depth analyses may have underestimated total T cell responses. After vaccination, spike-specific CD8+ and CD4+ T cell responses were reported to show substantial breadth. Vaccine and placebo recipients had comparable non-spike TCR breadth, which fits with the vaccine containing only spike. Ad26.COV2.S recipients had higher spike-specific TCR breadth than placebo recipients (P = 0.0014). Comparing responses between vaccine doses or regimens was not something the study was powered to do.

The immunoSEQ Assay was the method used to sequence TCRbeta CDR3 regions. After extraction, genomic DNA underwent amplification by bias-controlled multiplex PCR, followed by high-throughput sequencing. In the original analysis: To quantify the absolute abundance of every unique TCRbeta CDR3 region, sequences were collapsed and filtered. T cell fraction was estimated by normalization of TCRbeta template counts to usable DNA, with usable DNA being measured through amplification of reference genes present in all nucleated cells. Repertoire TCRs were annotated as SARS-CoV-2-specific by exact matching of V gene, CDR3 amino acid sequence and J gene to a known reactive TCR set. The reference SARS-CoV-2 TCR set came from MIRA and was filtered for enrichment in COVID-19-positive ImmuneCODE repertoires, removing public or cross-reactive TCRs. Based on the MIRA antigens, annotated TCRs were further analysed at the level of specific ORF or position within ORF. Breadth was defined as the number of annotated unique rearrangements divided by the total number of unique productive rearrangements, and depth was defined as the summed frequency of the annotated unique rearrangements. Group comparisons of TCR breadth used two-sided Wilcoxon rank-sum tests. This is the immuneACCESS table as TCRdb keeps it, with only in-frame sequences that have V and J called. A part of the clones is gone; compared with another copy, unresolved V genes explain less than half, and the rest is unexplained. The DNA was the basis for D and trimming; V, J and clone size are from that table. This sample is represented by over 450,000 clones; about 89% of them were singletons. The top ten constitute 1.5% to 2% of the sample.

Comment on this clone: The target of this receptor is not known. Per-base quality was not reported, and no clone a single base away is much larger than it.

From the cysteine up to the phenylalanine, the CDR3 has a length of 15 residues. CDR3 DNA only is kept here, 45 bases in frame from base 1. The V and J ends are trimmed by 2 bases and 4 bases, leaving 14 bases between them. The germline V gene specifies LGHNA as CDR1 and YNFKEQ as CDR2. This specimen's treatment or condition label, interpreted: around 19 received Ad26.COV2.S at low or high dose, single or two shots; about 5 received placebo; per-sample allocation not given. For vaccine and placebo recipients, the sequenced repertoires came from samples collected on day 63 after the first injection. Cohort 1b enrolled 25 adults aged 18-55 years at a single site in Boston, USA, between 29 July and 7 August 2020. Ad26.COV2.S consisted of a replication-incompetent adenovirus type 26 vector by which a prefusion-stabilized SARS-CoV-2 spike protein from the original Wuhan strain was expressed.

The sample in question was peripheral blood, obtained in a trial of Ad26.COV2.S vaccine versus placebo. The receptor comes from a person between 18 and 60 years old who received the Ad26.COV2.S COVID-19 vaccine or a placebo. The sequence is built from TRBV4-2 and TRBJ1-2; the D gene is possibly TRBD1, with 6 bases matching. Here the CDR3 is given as CASSQLGGRGYGYTF. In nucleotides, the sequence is TGTGCCAGCAGCCAATTAGGGGGACGTGGCTATGGCTACACCTTC.